A single T cell receptor (beta chain) is shown here with its context. The antigen remains undetermined. Both 60 Vbeta primers and 13 Jbeta primers went into the PCR. Sequencing was performed with immunoSEQ multiplex PCR; in TCRdb, only in-frame clones are kept and a portion is missing. Among roughly 150,000 clones, approximately 83% were seen once, and the ten largest hold roughly 1.8%. Whereas donors were nominally healthy upon sampling, unrecorded immune exposures were probable. This record belongs to a study of cytomegalovirus exposure and HLA in healthy donors. Study-wide background: An earlier analysis identified 100 million to 130 million unique TCR beta sequences in about 200 million T cells. Tens of millions of unique TCRs from HLA-typed donors were held in an early release of data.

Study conclusions and caveats: Immune exposure information comprised only CMV serostatus.

Sequences were obtained from PBMCs. This TCR was sampled from a woman in her thirties or forties in good health and CMV-seronegative.

The CDR3 is CASSLSGNRYSGNTIYF. The CDR3 nucleotides read TGTGCCAGCAGTTTATCGGGAAACAGGTACTCTGGAAACACCATATATTTT. The chain combines TRBV27 with TRBJ1-3; D might be TRBD1 (5 bases). Germline V gene data show CDR1 as MNHEY and CDR2 as SMNVEV (reference sequence). This CDR3 has 17 amino acids. V gave up 0 bases and J gave up 0 bases, with 12 bases separating them.